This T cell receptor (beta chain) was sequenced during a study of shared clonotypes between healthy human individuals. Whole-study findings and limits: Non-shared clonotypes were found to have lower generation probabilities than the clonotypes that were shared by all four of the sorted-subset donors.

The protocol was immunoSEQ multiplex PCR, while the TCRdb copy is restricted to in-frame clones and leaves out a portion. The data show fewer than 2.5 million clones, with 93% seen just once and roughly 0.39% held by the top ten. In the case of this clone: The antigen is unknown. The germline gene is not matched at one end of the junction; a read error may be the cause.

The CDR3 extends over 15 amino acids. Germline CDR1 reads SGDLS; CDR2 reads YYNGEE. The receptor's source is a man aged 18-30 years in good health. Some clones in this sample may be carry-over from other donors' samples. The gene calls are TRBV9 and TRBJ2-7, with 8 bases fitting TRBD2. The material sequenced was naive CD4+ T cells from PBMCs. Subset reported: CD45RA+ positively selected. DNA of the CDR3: TGTGTCAGCAGCACAGCGGGAGAGGGGGCCTACGAGCAGTACTTC. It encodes CVSSTAGEGAYEQYF.